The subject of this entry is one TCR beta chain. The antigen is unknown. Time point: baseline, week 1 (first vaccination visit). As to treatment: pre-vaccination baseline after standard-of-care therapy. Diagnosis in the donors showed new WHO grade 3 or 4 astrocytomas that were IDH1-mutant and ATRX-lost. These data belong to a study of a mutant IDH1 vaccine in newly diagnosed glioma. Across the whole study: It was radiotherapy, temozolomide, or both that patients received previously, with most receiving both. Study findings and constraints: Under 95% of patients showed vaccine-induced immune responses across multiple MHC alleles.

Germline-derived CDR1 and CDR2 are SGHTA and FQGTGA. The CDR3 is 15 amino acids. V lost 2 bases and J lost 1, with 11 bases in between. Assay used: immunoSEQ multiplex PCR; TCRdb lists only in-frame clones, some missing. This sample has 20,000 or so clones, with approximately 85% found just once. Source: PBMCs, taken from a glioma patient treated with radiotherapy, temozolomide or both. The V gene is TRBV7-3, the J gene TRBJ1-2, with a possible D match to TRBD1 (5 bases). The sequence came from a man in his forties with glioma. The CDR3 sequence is CASSLSPGINYGYTF. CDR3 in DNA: TGTGCCAGCAGCTTATCGCCAGGGATTAACTATGGCTACACCTTC.